These 18 T cell receptor beta chains share one sample of origin, sequenced in a study of radiotherapy plus CTLA-4 blockade in lung cancer. Only in-frame clones appear in the TCRdb table, and some are missing; sequencing was by immunoSEQ multiplex PCR. The table records fewer than 55,000 clones, around 77% of them present only once. The source was peripheral blood, collected from a patient treated with radiotherapy plus ipilimumab. All receptors derive from a human donor with non-small cell lung cancer whose response to radiotherapy plus ipilimumab could not be evaluated.

The rearrangement links TRBV5-1 to TRBJ1-1, with 10 bases aligning to TRBD1. This CDR3 has 14 residues. With 4 bases clipped from V and 5 bases from J, the junction kept 5 bases outside the gene matches. The germline gives CDR1 SGHRS, CDR2 YFSETQ. The CDR3 DNA is TGCGCCAGCAGCGGGGGACAGGGGAAAACTGAAGCTTTCTTT. Translated, it gives CASSGGQGKTEAFF. The full variable domain, its missing parts supplied by reference TRBV5-1 and TRBJ1-1, is KAGVTQTPRYLIKTRGQQVTLSCSPISGHRSVSWYQQTPGQGLQFLFEYFSETQRNKGNFPGRFSGRQFSNSRSEMNVSTLELGDSALYLCASSGGQGKTEAFFGQGTRLTVV.

This clone was found a few times. CDR3 sequence: CASSVRGQFF. In DNA form, the CDR3 reads TGTGCCAGCAGCGTACGCGGGCAGTTCTTC. The rearrangement links TRBV5-8 to TRBJ2-1; D unclear. V lost 4 bases and J 12 bases, leaving 8 bases between the germline ends. The CDR3 runs to 10 residues. CDR1 is SGHTS and CDR2 is YDEGEE in the germline V gene.

J is TRBJ2-1 and V is TRBV27; D uncertain. The CDR3 is 16 residues long. In germline, CDR1 is MNHEY, CDR2 SMNVEV (reference sequence). V lost 8 bases and J 10 bases, leaving 27 bases between the germline ends. In DNA, the CDR3 is TGTGCCAGCTTCTCATGGGCAGTTGGTCGTGGGTACGAGCAGTTCTTC. Residues: CASFSWAVGRGYEQFF.

V and J are TRBV7-8 and TRBJ1-3; D remains ambiguous. V shed 5 bases and J shed 2 bases, with 13 bases lying between them. The germline CDR1 and CDR2 sequences are SGHVS and FQNEAQ. This CDR3 is 15 amino acids long. The CDR3 DNA reads as TGTGCCAGCAGCCGTACAGATACCGCTGGAAACACCATATATTTT. This translates into CASSRTDTAGNTIYF. The full variable domain, rest sourced from reference TRBV7-8 and TRBJ1-3, is GAGVSQSPRYKVAKRGQDVALRCDPISGHVSLFWYQQALGQGPEFLTYFQNEAQLDKSGLPSDRFFAERPEGSVSTLKIQRTQQEDSAVYLCASSRTDTAGNTIYFGEGSWLTVV.

The V gene is TRBV30, the J gene TRBJ1-3; 7 bases are a match to TRBD1. This CDR3 contains 14 residues. V lost 4 bases and J lost 7; bases outside the gene matches: 10. The germline CDR1 and CDR2 sequences are GTSNPN and SVGIG (reference sequence). CDR3 region: CAWTPGTAWNTIYF. For the CDR3, the DNA is TGTGCCTGGACCCCTGGGACAGCCTGGAACACCATATATTTT.

The V and J genes are TRBV30 and TRBJ1-2; 7 nucleotides agree with TRBD1. Germline values: CDR1 GTSNPN, CDR2 SVGIG (reference sequence). V was pared by 0 bases and J by 7 bases, with 5 bases of the junction left unmatched. The CDR3 is 13 amino acids. CDR3 DNA sequence: TGTGCCTGGAGTGTACAGGGGACGGCTGGCTACACCTTC. Protein product: CAWSVQGTAGYTF.

This chain links TRBV9 with TRBJ1-6; D might be TRBD1 (6 bases). From germline, CDR1 is SGDLS and CDR2 YYNGEE. The ends were cut back, 2 bases at V and 8 bases at J, with 11 bases in the middle. This CDR3 is 14 amino acids long. The DNA for the CDR3 is TGTGCCAGCAGCGTCACAGGGTCCGATTCACCCCTCCACTTT. Its protein is CASSVTGSDSPLHF.

The chain has TRBV19 and TRBJ1-4; 8 bases line up with TRBD1. J was trimmed by 11 bases and V by 3 bases; bases with no gene match: 11. The germline V gene has CDR1 LNHDA and CDR2 SQIVND (reference sequence). This CDR3 is 15 amino acids long. The CDR3, as DNA: TGTGCCAGTAGTATCCAACCGGGACAGGCTATCAAACTGTTTTTT. It yields the protein CASSIQPGQAIKLFF.

This clone has only a few counts. The V gene is TRBV7-8, the J gene TRBJ1-1, with D possibly being TRBD1 (5 bases). Germline CDR1 and CDR2: SGHVS and FQNEAQ. Trimming cost V 5 bases and J 1 base, with 11 bases left between them. CDR3 size: 14 residues. The CDR3 DNA reads TGTGCCAGCAGCCCAGACGGGGGGAACACTGAAGCTTTCTTT. Protein sequence: CASSPDGGNTEAFF.

The genes are TRBV7-3 and TRBJ2-2, with TRBD2 identical over 7 bases. Trimming took 5 bases from V and 4 from J; bases not matched to a gene: 10. This CDR3 region has 16 residues. Germline V gene data show CDR1 as SGHTA and CDR2 as FQGTGA. CDR3 region: CASSPWEGRSTGELFF. Here the CDR3 DNA reads TGTGCCAGCAGCCCCTGGGAGGGCAGATCCACCGGGGAGCTGTTTTTT.

This sequence joins TRBV28 and TRBJ2-7; D is unclear. The V end lost 1 base, the J end lost 5 bases, and 6 bases lay between the germline ends. Germline V gene sequence: CDR1 MDHEN, CDR2 SYDVKM. CDR3 length: 12 amino acids. The CDR3 loop is CASSLSVNEQYF. The CDR3 region has the DNA TGTGCCAGCAGTTTATCCGTAAACGAGCAGTACTTC.

The V gene is TRBV2, the J gene TRBJ1-2; tentative D call: TRBD1 (5 bases). CDR1 SNHLY and CDR2 FYNNEI come from the germline V gene. CDR3 length equals 13 residues. Deletions cut 6 bases from V and 4 bases from J, with 12 bases between. The CDR3 here is CASRSQGFYGYTF. CDR3 sequence (DNA): TGTGCCAGCAGGAGTCAGGGCTTCTATGGCTACACCTTC.

The chain joins TRBV5-1 to TRBJ1-5; 9 positions match TRBD1. The CDR3 runs to 15 residues. Unmatched junction bases numbered 9, after V lost 8 bases and J lost 3 bases. Germline CDR1 reads SGHRS; CDR2 reads YFSETQ. The CDR3 region is CASPDRGKTNQPQHF. For the CDR3, the DNA is TGCGCCAGTCCGGACAGGGGCAAGACCAATCAGCCCCAGCATTTT.

Only a few counts were recorded for this clone. The chain is built from TRBV10-3 and TRBJ1-5; D not resolved. The length of the CDR3 is 15 residues. CDR1 and CDR2 (germline): ENHRY, SYGVKD. Trimming removed 3 bases from V and 0 bases from J, with 9 bases in between. This CDR3 reads CAISEGGISNQPQHF. The CDR3 DNA follows: TGTGCCATCAGTGAAGGAGGGATTAGCAATCAGCCCCAGCATTTT.

V usage is TRBV7-9 and J usage is TRBJ2-1; 10 bases agree with TRBD2. Germline CDR1 reads SEHNR; CDR2 reads FQNEAQ (reference sequence). CDR3 length equals 16 residues. J was trimmed by 5 bases and V by 6 bases; bases with no gene match: 10. CDR3 in amino acids: CASSPPGLAANNEQFF. The CDR3 DNA follows: TGTGCCAGCAGTCCACCTGGACTAGCGGCAAACAATGAGCAGTTCTTC.

The J gene is TRBJ1-2, the V gene TRBV30; perhaps TRBD1 as D (5 bases). There are 16 residues in the CDR3. The germline V and J ends were trimmed by 2 bases and 4 bases, with 20 bases remaining between them. The V gene's germline CDR1 is GTSNPN and CDR2 SVGIG (reference sequence). CDR3 sequence reads: CAWSLRAGYSSYGYTF. DNA for the CDR3: TGTGCCTGGAGTCTACGGGCAGGGTACTCCAGCTATGGCTACACCTTC. Using reference TRBV30 and TRBJ1-2 for the parts outside the CDR3, the full variable domain is SQTIHQWPATLVQPVGSPLSLECTVEGTSNPNLYWYRQAAGRGLQLLFYSVGIGQISSEVPQNLSASRPQDRQFILSSKKLLLSDSGFYLCAWSLRAGYSSYGYTFGSGTRLTVV.

This clone was seen a handful of times. The rearrangement links TRBV23-1 to TRBJ2-5, with 10 bases aligning to TRBD1. The J call may be mistaken, given a closer DNA end match to TRBJ2-7. TRBV23-1 carries the ORF label, with uncertain function. The CDR3 totals 15 residues. The CDR3: CASSQDRGLSNEQYF. The CDR3 nucleotides read TGCGCCAGCAGTCAAGACAGGGGGCTGAGTAACGAGCAGTACTTC.

There are a few counts of this clone. This chain uses TRBV10-3 with TRBJ1-3, with D possibly being TRBD1 (6 bases). V lost 9 bases and J 0 bases, leaving 36 bases between the germline ends. CDR3 length: 22 residues. Germline CDR1 reads ENHRY; CDR2 reads SYGVKD. The DNA for the CDR3 is TGTGCCATGAAACAGGGCAGTTTCCCGCAAAGGGAGCCGACACTCTCTGGAAACACCATATATTTT. Translated: CAMKQGSFPQREPTLSGNTIYF.